This TCR beta chain is drawn from a study of type 1 and type 2 diabetes patients. Study as a whole: Participants included type 1 and type 2 diabetes patients plus nondiabetic controls. From PBMCs, CD4+ and CD8+ T cells were isolated by magnetic microbeads. Study outcomes and limitations: Type 1 diabetes repertoires were significantly less diverse than type 2 diabetes ones.

No donor had another autoimmune disease or recent infection within four weeks. Amplification started from genomic DNA. The TCR beta CDR3 region was amplified using 30 forward and 13 reverse primers. In TCRdb, the multiplex PCR reads were re-called with MiXCR into one record per CDR3 protein. The sample lists about 290,000 distinct CDR3 sequences, over 45% occurring once. The table lists this clonotype with a few counts. Its antigen remains unidentified. Germline-derived CDR1 and CDR2 are LNHDA and SQIVND (reference sequence). V lost 7 bases to trimming and J lost 5 bases; unmatched junction nucleotides: 11. The CDR3 has 15 amino acids.

This TCR was recovered from a man between 18 and 35 years old with type 2 diabetes. The chain links TRBV19 to TRBJ2-3; 8 bases are shared with TRBD2. The sequencing input was peripheral blood mononuclear cells (PBMCs). The CDR3 region has the DNA TGTGCCAGTAAGCCGGGACTAGGAGGGGGAGATACGCAGTATTTT. Amino acid sequence: CASKPGLGGGDTQYF.